This section outlines one TCR beta chain sequence together with its context. Its antigen is not identified. This record comes from a study of shared clonotypes between healthy human individuals. Study-level results: An expected dependence of interdonor clonotype sharing on sequencing depth was noted. With few donors, the genetic and exposure-history diversity represented was limited.

V was pared by 7 bases and J by 0 bases, with 8 bases between. CDR1 is SQVTM and CDR2 is ANQGSEA in the germline V gene. This CDR3 spans 12 amino acids. Only Caucasian adults living in Nashville, Tennessee made up the donor group. A CD45RA-negative memory subset and a CD45RA+ naive subset were separated from the CD4+ cells. TCRdb's copy holds only in-frame clones and misses some; the assay was immunoSEQ multiplex PCR. The sample consists of around 550,000 clones, 90% to 96% of them appearing once. The source is a woman younger than 45 in good health. This chain connects TRBV29-1 to TRBJ2-3; D not resolved. The specimen was naive CD4+ T cells sorted from blood. Subset of the sample: CD45RA+ positively selected. The CDR3 sequence: CSGTKSTDTQYF. The DNA for the CDR3 is TGCAGCGGCACGAAGAGCACAGATACGCAGTATTTT.